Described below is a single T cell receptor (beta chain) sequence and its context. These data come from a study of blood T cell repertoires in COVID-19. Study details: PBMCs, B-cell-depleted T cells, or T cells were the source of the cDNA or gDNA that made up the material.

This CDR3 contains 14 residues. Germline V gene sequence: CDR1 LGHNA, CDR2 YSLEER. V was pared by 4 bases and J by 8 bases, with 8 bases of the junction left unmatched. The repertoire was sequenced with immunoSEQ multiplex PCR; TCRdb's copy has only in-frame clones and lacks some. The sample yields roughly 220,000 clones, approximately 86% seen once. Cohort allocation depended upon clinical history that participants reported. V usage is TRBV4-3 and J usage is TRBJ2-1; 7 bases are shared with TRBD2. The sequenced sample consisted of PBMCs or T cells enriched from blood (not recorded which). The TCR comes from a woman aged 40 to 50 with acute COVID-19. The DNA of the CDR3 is TGCGCCAGCAGCCTGGTGGGGGGAGGGGATGAGCAGTTCTTC. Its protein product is CASSLVGGGDEQFF.